Shown below are 31 T cell receptor beta chains from a single sample sequenced in a study of cytomegalovirus exposure and HLA in healthy donors. Vbeta (60) and Jbeta (13) primers were used in the PCR. Profiled with immunoSEQ multiplex PCR; TCRdb holds only in-frame clones, not every one. The table lists about 190,000 clones, around three quarters of them singletons. Sequencing was performed on PBMCs. The source of these receptors is a woman under 30 in good health and CMV-seronegative.

The chain links TRBV28 to TRBJ2-2, with 8 bases aligning to TRBD2. The CDR3 runs 15 residues. Germline V gene sequence: CDR1 MDHEN, CDR2 SYDVKM. J was trimmed by 0 bases and V by 6 bases; bases with no gene match: 3. DNA for the CDR3: TGTGCCAGCAGGACGGGGGGGTCGAACACCGGGGAGCTGTTTTTT. Its protein product is CASRTGGSNTGELFF.

This clone was seen a handful of times. J is TRBJ2-2 and V is TRBV5-1; TRBD2 might be the D (6 bases). With 2 bases removed from V and 0 bases from J, the gap between germline ends came to 17 bases. Per germline, CDR1 SGHRS and CDR2 YFSETQ. The CDR3 runs 18 residues. The CDR3 DNA follows: TGCGCCAGCAGCTTTACCTTGACGGGAGCGACGAACACCGGGGAGCTGTTTTTT. This codes for CASSFTLTGATNTGELFF. The full variable domain, its missing parts supplied by reference TRBV5-1 and TRBJ2-2, is KAGVTQTPRYLIKTRGQQVTLSCSPISGHRSVSWYQQTPGQGLQFLFEYFSETQRNKGNFPGRFSGRQFSNSRSEMNVSTLELGDSALYLCASSFTLTGATNTGELFFGEGSRLTVL.

J is TRBJ2-7 and V is TRBV27; the match to TRBD2 covers 7 bases. V was pared by 5 bases and J by 0 bases, with 4 bases of the junction left unmatched. Germline CDR1 reads MNHEY; CDR2 reads SMNVEV (reference sequence). The CDR3 extends over 14 amino acids. CDR3 residues: CASSELAFSYEQYF. In nucleotides, the CDR3 is TGTGCCAGCAGTGAACTAGCGTTCTCCTACGAGCAGTACTTC.

V is TRBV11-1 and J is TRBJ2-7, with 7 bases identical to TRBD1. The junction had 7 bases not matched to a gene; V was cut back by 5 bases and J by 3 bases. The CDR3 spans 14 residues. In germline, CDR1 is SGHAT, CDR2 FQDESV (reference sequence). In DNA, the CDR3 is TGTGCCAGCAGCCCCCGGACAGGTAACTACGAGCAGTACTTC. Amino acids: CASSPRTGNYEQYF.

This clone was detected only once. V is TRBV7-9 and J is TRBJ1-6, with TRBD1 matching over 7 bases. This CDR3 region has 14 residues. Trimming removed 3 bases from V and 7 bases from J; junction bases left unmatched: 3. Germline assignment: CDR1 SEHNR and CDR2 FQNEAQ (reference sequence). The CDR3, as DNA: TGTGCCAGCAGCTTCGGACAGGCAAATTCACCCCTCCACTTT. It is translated as CASSFGQANSPLHF. The full variable domain, in which reference TRBV7-9 and TRBJ1-6 provide the parts outside the CDR3, is DTGVSQNPRHKITKRGQNVTFRCDPISEHNRLYWYRQTLGQGPEFLTYFQNEAQLEKSRLLSDRFSAERPKGSFSTLEIQRTEQGDSAMYLCASSFGQANSPLHFGNGTRLTVT.

The CDR3 DNA follows: TGTGCCAGTAGTATGGGACTAGCCCCGGGGGAGCAGTACTTC. Amino acid sequence: CASSMGLAPGEQYF. The V call is TRBV19, the J call TRBJ2-7; 9 nucleotides agree with TRBD2. From germline, CDR1 is LNHDA and CDR2 SQIVND (reference sequence). CDR3 length: 14 amino acids. Trimming cost V 3 bases and J 7 bases; bases outside gene matches: 7.

The CDR3 reads CASSHPPREAFHEQYF. The DNA of the CDR3 is TGCGCCAGCAGCCACCCCCCCAGGGAAGCGTTCCACGAGCAGTACTTC. V is TRBV4-1 and J is TRBJ2-7, with D perhaps matching TRBD1 (5 bases). Trimming shortened V by 3 bases and J by 5 bases, and 20 bases separated the two germline ends. CDR3 length equals 16 residues. Germline CDR1 MGHRA, CDR2 YSYEKL.

This sequence joins TRBV9 and TRBJ2-7; weak D call: TRBD2 (6 bases). The germline gives CDR1 SGDLS, CDR2 YYNGEE. The CDR3 is 17 residues long. V gave up 0 bases and J gave up 3 bases, with 19 bases separating them. This CDR3 is CASSVGQRANINYEQYF. CDR3 nucleotides: TGTGCCAGCAGCGTAGGTCAGCGGGCAAATATAAACTACGAGCAGTACTTC.

The chain carries TRBV6-5 and TRBJ1-5; D is perhaps TRBD1 (5 bases). This CDR3 has 16 residues. The V end was cut by 0 bases, the J end by 1 base, with 10 bases between. Germline loops: CDR1 MNHEY, CDR2 SVGAGI. The CDR3 DNA is TGTGCCAGCAGTTACTCCGCGGGGCACAGCAATCAGCCCCAGCATTTT. Translating gives CASSYSAGHSNQPQHF.

Written as DNA, the CDR3 is TGTGCCAGCAGCCCTTCTAGCGGGAGAGGCACAGATACGCAGTATTTT. This gives the protein CASSPSSGRGTDTQYF. This sequence joins TRBV9 and TRBJ2-3; TRBD2 matches at 10 bases. CDR3 length: 16 amino acids. The J segment lost 1 base and the V segment lost 4 bases, leaving 6 bases of the junction unmatched. Germline values: CDR1 SGDLS, CDR2 YYNGEE.

The chain employs TRBV7-9 and TRBJ2-4, with a tentative D call TRBD2 (6 bases). The V gene lost 4 bases and the J gene lost 6 bases, with 13 bases spanning the gap. This CDR3 spans 14 amino acids. Germline loops: CDR1 SEHNR, CDR2 FQNEAQ (reference sequence). The CDR3 DNA reads as TGTGCCAGCAGCTCCGGGACTCTCACAAACATTCAGTACTTC. Amino acids: CASSSGTLTNIQYF.

The V call is TRBV28, the J call TRBJ2-5; 7 nucleotides agree with TRBD2. The CDR3 totals 18 residues. After removal of 5 bases from V and 1 base from J, the junction contained 16 bases not matched to a gene. Germline V gene lookup returns CDR1 MDHEN and CDR2 SYDVKM. The CDR3 loop reads CASSPWDYPTRGQETQYF. CDR3 nucleotide sequence: TGTGCCAGCAGTCCCTGGGACTATCCCACCCGAGGCCAAGAGACCCAGTACTTC.

The rearrangement links TRBV6-1 to TRBJ1-2, with 7 bases identical to TRBD1. The CDR3 length is 15 residues. CDR1 is MNHNS and CDR2 is SASEGT in the germline V gene. V shed 1 base and J 4 bases; nucleotides not matched to a gene: 6. The CDR3 DNA reads TGTGCCAGCAGTGAAGAAGGAGGGGGCGGCTATGGCTACACCTTC. It specifies CASSEEGGGGYGYTF.

This clone has just a few counts. The chain recombines TRBV6-6 with TRBJ2-7; TRBD2 aligns across 8 bases. Germline values: CDR1 MNHNY, CDR2 SVGAGI (reference sequence). The V segment lost 6 bases and the J segment 0 bases; nucleotides outside the gene matches: 7. The CDR3 loop spans 15 amino acids. The CDR3 DNA reads as TGTGCCAGCAGCCTCGGGGGGGGGAGCTCCTACGAGCAGTACTTC. Protein: CASSLGGGSSYEQYF.

In this sample, this clone turned up once. The chain carries TRBV4-1 and TRBJ1-6; TRBD1 matches at 10 bases. The J segment lost 10 bases and the V segment lost 3 bases, leaving 6 bases of the junction unmatched. The CDR3 runs to 15 residues. Germline V gene sequence: CDR1 MGHRA, CDR2 YSYEKL. CDR3 DNA: TGCGCCAGCAGCCATGGGGACAGGGGTAGATCACCCCTCCACTTT. Translating it yields CASSHGDRGRSPLHF.

The chain uses TRBV10-3 and TRBJ2-1, with 8 bases that match TRBD1. V lost 10 bases, J lost 2 bases, and 10 bases stayed unmatched. This CDR3 is 15 amino acids long. CDR1 is ENHRY, CDR2 SYGVKD, per germline. The CDR3 DNA follows: TGTGCCACCCTAGACAGGGGTCGTACCTACAATGAGCAGTTCTTC. Its protein is CATLDRGRTYNEQFF.

V usage is TRBV7-6 and J usage is TRBJ2-1, with a weak D call TRBD2 (6 bases). Trimming shortened V by 4 bases and J by 3 bases, and 10 bases separated the two germline ends. CDR1 SGHVS and CDR2 FNYEAQ come from the germline V gene. This CDR3 spans 14 amino acids. The CDR3 DNA sequence: TGTGCCAGCAGCTGGGCGGGGTTCTACAATGAGCAGTTCTTC. This translates into CASSWAGFYNEQFF.

A single count supports this clone. This chain joins TRBV28 and TRBJ1-4; D might be TRBD1 (6 bases). CDR1 and CDR2 (germline): MDHEN, SYDVKM. Trimming cost V 6 bases and J 3 bases, with 11 bases left between them. CDR3 length equals 14 residues. The CDR3 nucleotides are TGTGCCAGCAGCCGGGGACAAGCTAATGAAAAACTGTTTTTT. Encoded protein: CASSRGQANEKLFF.

This clone occurred once. CDR3 sequence (DNA): TGTGCCAGCAGCATCACGGGGGACAGGGGGCGAGATACGCAGTATTTT. Translation gives CASSITGDRGRDTQYF. The V call is TRBV7-3, the J call TRBJ2-3; 12 bases are a match to TRBD1. This CDR3 region has 16 residues. The trim removed 5 bases at V and 5 bases at J, leaving 8 bases unmatched. Germline assignment: CDR1 SGHTA and CDR2 FQGTGA.

In the case of this clone: The junction does not match germline at one end; this may be a read error. The chain joins TRBV18 to TRBJ2-5, with TRBD1 as a possible D gene (5 bases). Germline V CDR1 and CDR2: KGHSH, LQKENI. The length of the CDR3 is 14 residues. CDR3: CASSEKDMPLGRDF. CDR3 coding DNA: TGTGCCAGCTCAGAGAAGGACATGCCTTTGGGTAGGGACTTC.

This chain connects TRBV5-1 to TRBJ2-1; 8 bases line up with TRBD2. V shed 0 bases, J shed 0 bases, and the junction held 2 bases outside the gene matches. Germline-derived CDR1 and CDR2 are SGHRS and YFSETQ. The CDR3 consists of 16 residues. DNA of the CDR3: TGCGCCAGCAGCTTGGCCGGGACTAGCTCCTACAATGAGCAGTTCTTC. The encoded protein is CASSLAGTSSYNEQFF. Combining the CDR3 with reference TRBV5-1 and TRBJ2-1 gives the whole variable domain KAGVTQTPRYLIKTRGQQVTLSCSPISGHRSVSWYQQTPGQGLQFLFEYFSETQRNKGNFPGRFSGRQFSNSRSEMNVSTLELGDSALYLCASSLAGTSSYNEQFFGPGTRLTVL.

V and J are TRBV28 and TRBJ1-2, with no clear D. The V gene lost 7 bases and the J gene lost 1 base, with 13 bases spanning the gap. The CDR3 contains 14 residues. CDR1 is MDHEN, CDR2 SYDVKM, per germline. CDR3 sequence reads: CASKVSGGNYGYTF. In nucleotides, the CDR3 is TGTGCCAGCAAGGTGTCTGGAGGTAACTATGGCTACACCTTC.

V and J are TRBV27 and TRBJ1-6; 8 bases align to TRBD1. Germline assignment: CDR1 MNHEY and CDR2 SMNVEV (reference sequence). The length of the CDR3 is 14 residues. Trimming at V came to 8 bases and at J to 9 bases, leaving 9 bases not matched to a gene. As DNA, the CDR3 is TGTGCCAGCTCAAGTGGACAGGGTCTTTCACCCCTCCACTTT. Protein sequence: CASSSGQGLSPLHF.

This clone has a handful of counts. This sequence joins TRBV28 and TRBJ1-1; TRBD1 matches 7 bases. Germline lookup yields CDR1 MDHEN and CDR2 SYDVKM. The CDR3 loop spans 14 amino acids. The trim removed 3 bases at V and 6 bases at J, leaving 7 bases unmatched. CDR3 loop: CASSLGDRVAEAFF. The CDR3 coding sequence is TGTGCCAGCAGTTTGGGAGACAGGGTCGCTGAAGCTTTCTTT.

This chain connects TRBV25-1 to TRBJ1-2, with TRBD1 matching 9 bases. The CDR3 covers 14 residues. J was trimmed by 8 bases and V by 8 bases; bases with no gene match: 12. Germline assignment: CDR1 MGHDK and CDR2 SYGVNS. The CDR3 nucleotides are TGTGCCAGCGCAACCGGGACAGGGAGGGGGGGCTACACCTTC. As protein: CASATGTGRGGYTF.

The gene calls are TRBV30 and TRBJ1-6; unclear D gene. CDR1 is GTSNPN, CDR2 SVGIG, per germline (reference sequence). The CDR3 is made up of 15 amino acids. V lost 0 bases and J 3 bases, leaving 9 bases between the germline ends. CDR3 DNA: TGTGCCTGGAGTGTGCGGCAAGACTATAATTCACCCCTCCACTTT. It specifies CAWSVRQDYNSPLHF.

The chain joins TRBV7-9 to TRBJ2-7, with TRBD1 matching 9 bases. The CDR3 extends over 14 amino acids. Trimming removed 5 bases from V and 2 bases from J; junction bases left unmatched: 4. CDR1 and CDR2 (germline): SEHNR, FQNEAQ (reference sequence). The CDR3 nucleotides read TGTGCCAGCAGCCACCGGGACAGGGCCTACGAGCAGTACTTC. It yields the protein CASSHRDRAYEQYF.

The J gene is TRBJ1-2, the V gene TRBV7-9; weak D call: TRBD1 (6 bases). The CDR3 has 15 residues. Germline V lookup: CDR1 SEHNR, CDR2 FQNEAQ (reference sequence). V was pared by 1 base and J by 6 bases, with 15 bases between. CDR3 loop: CASSLVMAGADGYTF. Here the CDR3 DNA reads TGTGCCAGCAGCTTAGTGATGGCAGGGGCGGATGGCTACACCTTC.

The chain is built from TRBV5-1 and TRBJ2-5; 7 bases line up with TRBD1. Germline lookup yields CDR1 SGHRS and CDR2 YFSETQ. V lost 2 bases and J lost 2; bases outside the gene matches: 3. CDR3 length equals 14 residues. CDR3 coding DNA: TGCGCCAGCAGCTTTGACAGGGAGCAAGAGACCCAGTACTTC. Protein: CASSFDREQETQYF. The entire variable domain, with the rest obtained from reference TRBV5-1 and TRBJ2-5, is as follows: KAGVTQTPRYLIKTRGQQVTLSCSPISGHRSVSWYQQTPGQGLQFLFEYFSETQRNKGNFPGRFSGRQFSNSRSEMNVSTLELGDSALYLCASSFDREQETQYFGPGTRLLVL.

The rearrangement uses TRBV7-9 and TRBJ1-1; the match to TRBD1 covers 7 bases. The V gene end was trimmed by 4 bases and the J gene end by 5 bases; junction bases not matched to a gene: 4. The CDR3 spans 13 residues. CDR1 and CDR2 (germline): SEHNR, FQNEAQ (reference sequence). The DNA of the CDR3 is TGTGCCAGCAGCTGGGACAGCCAGACTGAAGCTTTCTTT. Translating gives CASSWDSQTEAFF.

CDR3 sequence reads: CASSRTSGPSSYEQYF. The DNA for the CDR3 is TGTGCCAGCTCACGGACTAGCGGACCGAGCTCCTACGAGCAGTACTTC. The chain joins TRBV18 to TRBJ2-7; 10 bases align to TRBD2. Germline assignment: CDR1 KGHSH and CDR2 LQKENI. J gave up 0 bases and V 4 bases, and 6 bases lay outside the gene matches. CDR3 length equals 16 residues.